Below are 18 T cell receptor beta chains sequenced from a single sample in a study of beta chain features in type 1 diabetes. Reverse transcription of all isolated RNA meant that expressed TCRB transcripts were sequenced. The repertoire was sequenced with immunoSEQ multiplex PCR; TCRdb's copy has only in-frame clones and lacks some. The profile covers under 400,000 clones, with roughly a fifth appearing a single time and 0.044% taken by the ten largest. Sequenced input: naive CD4+ T cells from blood. Source of these receptors: a woman in her late teens or twenties in good health.

The gene calls are TRBV6-6 and TRBJ1-2, with 8 bases identical to TRBD1. The trim removed 7 bases at V and 3 bases at J, leaving 7 bases unmatched. The germline gives CDR1 MNHNY, CDR2 SVGAGI (reference sequence). The CDR3 sequence is 14 residues long. CDR3 nucleotide sequence: TGTGCCAGCATCTCGGACAGGGCCCACTATGGCTACACCTTC. Translation gives CASISDRAHYGYTF.

This clone occurred a few times. The genes are TRBV9 and TRBJ2-5, with D hard to call. Germline V gene sequence: CDR1 SGDLS, CDR2 YYNGEE. The CDR3 totals 13 residues. Trimming removed 3 bases from V and 5 bases from J, with 11 bases in between. The CDR3 loop reads CASSASPQETQYF. CDR3 nucleotides: TGTGCCAGCAGCGCCTCCCCCCAGGAGACCCAGTACTTC.

The chain has TRBV19 and TRBJ2-7; 7 bases are shared with TRBD1. The CDR3 is 13 residues long. J gave up 5 bases and V 5 bases, and 6 bases lay outside the gene matches. Germline loops: CDR1 LNHDA, CDR2 SQIVND (reference sequence). The CDR3 DNA is TGTGCCAGTAGTTCGGGACAGCTCGACGAGCAGTACTTC. Its protein is CASSSGQLDEQYF.

This clone has only a few counts. The chain employs TRBV5-6 and TRBJ1-2; D is unresolved. The ends were cut back, 5 bases at V and 4 bases at J, with 12 bases in the middle. Looked up from germline, CDR1 is SGHDT and CDR2 is YYEEEE. The CDR3 runs to 13 residues. The CDR3 loop is CASSPDGGYGYTF. CDR3 DNA sequence: TGTGCCAGCAGTCCCGACGGAGGCTATGGCTACACCTTC. Drawing the rest from reference TRBV5-6 and TRBJ1-2, the complete variable domain is DAGVTQSPTHLIKTRGQQVTLRCSPKSGHDTVSWYQQALGQGPQFIFQYYEEEERQRGNFPDRFSGHQFPNYSSELNVNALLLGDSALYLCASSPDGGYGYTFGSGTRLTVV.

The chain has TRBV7-6 and TRBJ2-3; TRBD2 aligns across 11 bases. The CDR3 runs to 17 residues. The germline V gene encodes CDR1 SGHVS and CDR2 FNYEAQ. The V and J ends lost 1 base and 0 bases, in that order; junction bases with no gene match: 3. The CDR3 region has the DNA TGTGCCAGCAGCTTAGTTACTAGCGGGGGAAGCACAGATACGCAGTATTTT. It yields the protein CASSLVTSGGSTDTQYF.

V usage is TRBV7-2 and J usage is TRBJ1-2, with a tentative D call TRBD1 (5 bases). Germline CDR1 is SGHTA and CDR2 is FQGNSA. The CDR3 is 14 amino acids. Trimming pared 5 bases from V and 5 bases from J, leaving 15 bases between. This chain's CDR3 is CASSRGLAGYGYTF. Here the CDR3 DNA reads TGTGCCAGCAGCAGGGGCCTGGCGGGGTATGGCTACACCTTC.

This chain joins TRBV5-4 and TRBJ2-3; possibly TRBD1 for D (6 bases). This CDR3 contains 13 residues. V was shortened by 2 bases and J by 5 bases, with 9 bases between the two germline ends. The V gene's germline CDR1 is SGHNT and CDR2 YYREEE (reference sequence). CDR3 amino acids: CASSFPQGDTQYF. Written as DNA, the CDR3 is TGTGCCAGCAGCTTCCCACAGGGAGATACGCAGTATTTT. Looking up the rest from reference TRBV5-4 and TRBJ2-3 gives the full variable domain: ETGVTQSPTHLIKTRGQQVTLRCSSQSGHNTVSWYQQALGQGPQFIFQYYREEENGRGNFPPRFSGLQFPNYSSELNVNALELDDSALYLCASSFPQGDTQYFGPGTRLTVL.

This chain uses TRBV11-2 with TRBJ2-5; D is perhaps TRBD2 (7 bases). The germline gives CDR1 SGHAT, CDR2 FQNNGV. Between the trimmed V and J ends, which lost 7 bases and 3 bases, there was a span of 12 bases. CDR3 length: 13 amino acids. The CDR3 is CASTRGGEETQYF. The DNA of the CDR3 is TGTGCCAGCACAAGGGGGGGAGAAGAGACCCAGTACTTC.

The V and J genes are TRBV19 and TRBJ2-2, with 7 bases matching TRBD1. CDR1 LNHDA and CDR2 SQIVND come from the germline V gene (reference sequence). V shed 5 bases and J 5 bases; nucleotides not matched to a gene: 5. The CDR3 length is 14 residues. As DNA, the CDR3 is TGTGCCAGTAGTGAGGGGGCTTGGACCGGGGAGCTGTTTTTT. As protein: CASSEGAWTGELFF.

This sequence joins TRBV5-1 and TRBJ2-6; D is possibly TRBD2 (7 bases). Trimming shortened V by 1 base and J by 3 bases, and 11 bases separated the two germline ends. Germline CDR1 reads SGHRS; CDR2 reads YFSETQ. This CDR3 is 16 amino acids long. DNA of the CDR3: TGCGCCAGCAGCTTGCGGGGGGCGCATGGGGCCAACGTCCTGACTTTC. Encoded protein: CASSLRGAHGANVLTF.

The rearrangement links TRBV11-3 to TRBJ2-5; 8 bases map to TRBD1. CDR1 is SGHNT and CDR2 is YENEEA in the germline V gene. J was trimmed by 3 bases and V by 4 bases; bases with no gene match: 1. This CDR3 contains 13 residues. CDR3 residues: CASSSDREETQYF. CDR3 coding DNA: TGTGCCAGCAGCTCGGACAGGGAAGAGACCCAGTACTTC. The whole variable domain, filled in from reference TRBV11-3 and TRBJ2-5, reads EAGVVQSPRYKIIEKKQPVAFWCNPISGHNTLYWYLQNLGQGPELLIRYENEEAVDDSQLPKDRFSAERLKGVDSTLKIQPAELGDSAVYLCASSSDREETQYFGPGTRLLVL.

The chain joins TRBV7-2 to TRBJ1-1, with 7 bases aligning to TRBD1. V lost 5 bases and J lost 11; bases outside the gene matches: 17. Germline V gene lookup returns CDR1 SGHTA and CDR2 FQGNSA. The CDR3 totals 15 residues. DNA for the CDR3: TGTGCCAGCAGCCCCTTTCAGACAGGGTCATCGTCGGCTTTCTTT. Amino acid sequence: CASSPFQTGSSSAFF.

This chain uses TRBV4-1 with TRBJ2-7; 9 nucleotides line up with TRBD2. J was trimmed by 7 bases and V by 4 bases; bases with no gene match: 14. Germline loops: CDR1 MGHRA, CDR2 YSYEKL. The CDR3 covers 16 residues. CDR3 sequence: CASSLGPAGGPGEQYF. The CDR3 DNA reads as TGCGCCAGCAGCCTCGGCCCCGCGGGAGGGCCAGGAGAGCAGTACTTC.

This clone was seen a handful of times. The J gene is TRBJ1-1, the V gene TRBV11-2; D is undetermined. The CDR3 contains 14 residues. V gave up 1 base and J gave up 4 bases, with 10 bases separating them. Germline V CDR1 and CDR2: SGHAT, FQNNGV. As DNA, the CDR3 is TGTGCCAGCAGCTTAGGGGCTGCGAGCACTGAAGCTTTCTTT. Residues: CASSLGAASTEAFF.

In its sample, this clone was seen a few times. The chain has TRBV29-1 and TRBJ2-1, with no clear D. Germline V gives CDR1 SQVTM, CDR2 ANQGSEA. V was clipped by 6 bases and J by 9 bases, with 15 bases between them. This CDR3 is 12 amino acids long. CDR3 protein: CSVAHKSPEQFF. The CDR3 bases are TGCAGCGTCGCCCACAAAAGTCCTGAGCAGTTCTTC.

V gene TRBV29-1 combines with J gene TRBJ1-1; D gene unclear. V lost 2 bases and J lost 1, with 5 bases in between. The CDR3 is 12 residues long. Germline CDR1 and CDR2: SQVTM and ANQGSEA. The CDR3 spells CSVEISNTEAFF. CDR3 sequence (DNA): TGCAGCGTTGAAATCTCGAACACTGAAGCTTTCTTT.

This chain uses TRBV30 with TRBJ1-6; D gene uncertain. This CDR3 is built from 15 residues. The germline CDR1 and CDR2 sequences are GTSNPN and SVGIG (reference sequence). Trimming left V 4 bases short and J 15 bases short, with 25 bases between. The chain's CDR3 is CAWKGKGALSFLLHF. The CDR3 coding sequence is TGTGCCTGGAAAGGGAAGGGAGCCTTGTCATTCCTCCTCCACTTT.

There are a few counts of this clone. This chain uses TRBV5-6 with TRBJ1-5, with 7 bases matching TRBD1. V shed 2 bases, J shed 4 bases, and the junction held 6 bases outside the gene matches. The CDR3 consists of 15 residues. Per the germline V gene, CDR1 is SGHDT and CDR2 is YYEEEE. The CDR3 DNA follows: TGTGCCAGCAGCTTCCTTGGACAGGTGAATCAGCCCCAGCATTTT. Protein sequence: CASSFLGQVNQPQHF.